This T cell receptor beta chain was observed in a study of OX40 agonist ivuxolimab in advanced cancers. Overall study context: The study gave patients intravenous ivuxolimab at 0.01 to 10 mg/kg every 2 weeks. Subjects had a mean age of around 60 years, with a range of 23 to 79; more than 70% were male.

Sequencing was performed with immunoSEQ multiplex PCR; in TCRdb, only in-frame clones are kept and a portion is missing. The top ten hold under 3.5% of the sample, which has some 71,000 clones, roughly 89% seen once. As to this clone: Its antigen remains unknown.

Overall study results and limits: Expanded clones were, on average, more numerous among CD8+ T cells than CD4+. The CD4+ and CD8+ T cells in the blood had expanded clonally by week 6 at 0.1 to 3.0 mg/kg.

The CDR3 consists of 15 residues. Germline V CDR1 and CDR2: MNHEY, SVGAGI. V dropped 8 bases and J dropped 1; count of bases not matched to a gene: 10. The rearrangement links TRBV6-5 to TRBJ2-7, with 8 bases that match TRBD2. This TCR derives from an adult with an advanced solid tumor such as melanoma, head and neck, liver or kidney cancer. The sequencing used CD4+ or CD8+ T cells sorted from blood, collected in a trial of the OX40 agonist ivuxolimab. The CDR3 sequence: CASDREGFLSYEQYF. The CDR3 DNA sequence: TGTGCCAGCGACCGGGAGGGCTTTCTATCCTACGAGCAGTACTTC.